This entry describes one T cell receptor beta chain. The antigen is undetermined. Germline V gene sequence: CDR1 LGHDT, CDR2 YNNKEL (reference sequence). V lost 0 bases and J lost 15, with 21 bases in between. The CDR3 has 15 residues. The data were taken from a study of Ad26.COV2.S vaccination and SARS-CoV-2 variants. Study-level information: Into the muscle, Ad26.COV2.S was dosed once or twice, 56 days apart. Study observations and caveats: Vaccine recipients posted higher spike-specific TCR breadth than their placebo counterparts. There was a possibility that the TCR breadth and depth analyses underestimated total T cell responses.

Specified treatment: roughly 20 received Ad26.COV2.S at low or high dose, single or two shots; 5 received placebo; per-sample allocation not given. Specimens were obtained on day 63 following the first vaccine or placebo injection. Generated by immunoSEQ multiplex PCR, the TCRdb table keeps only in-frame clones and is missing some. The sample has hundreds of thousands of clones, roughly 90% seen once. The TCR was taken from a person between 18 and 59 years old who received the Ad26.COV2.S COVID-19 vaccine or a placebo. The chain links TRBV3-1 (or the pseudogene TRBV3-2) to TRBJ2-1, with D perhaps matching TRBD1 or TRBD2 (5 bases each). Sequenced material: peripheral blood, taken in a trial of Ad26.COV2.S vaccine versus placebo. The CDR3 bases are TGTGCCAGCAGCCAAGATGGGGTAGGGGAGAGGATGCGGTTCTTC. Residues: CASSQDGVGERMRFF.